This TCR beta chain was sequenced during a study of shared clonotypes between healthy human individuals. CDR1 is SGHDT and CDR2 is YYEEEE in the germline V gene. The junction had 13 bases not matched to a gene; V was cut back by 4 bases and J by 5 bases. The CDR3 runs to 16 residues. The naive CD8 fraction comprised CD45RO-negative cells positively selected for CCR7 and excluded terminally differentiated effector memory CD45RA+ cells. Each sample came from a Caucasian adult donor living in Nashville, Tennessee. Samples underwent the assay at deep level. This table comes from immunoSEQ multiplex PCR, and its TCRdb copy is limited to in-frame clones, with some not included. Of about 1,900,000 clones listed, about 95% are singletons.

The sequence was obtained from a man younger than 35 in good health. The sequencing input was naive CD8+ T cells sorted from blood. J is TRBJ2-7 and V is TRBV5-6; 9 nucleotides match TRBD1. The CDR3 reads CASSQGYGTGLDEQYF. The CDR3, as DNA: TGTGCCAGCAGCCAAGGATACGGGACAGGGTTGGACGAGCAGTACTTC.